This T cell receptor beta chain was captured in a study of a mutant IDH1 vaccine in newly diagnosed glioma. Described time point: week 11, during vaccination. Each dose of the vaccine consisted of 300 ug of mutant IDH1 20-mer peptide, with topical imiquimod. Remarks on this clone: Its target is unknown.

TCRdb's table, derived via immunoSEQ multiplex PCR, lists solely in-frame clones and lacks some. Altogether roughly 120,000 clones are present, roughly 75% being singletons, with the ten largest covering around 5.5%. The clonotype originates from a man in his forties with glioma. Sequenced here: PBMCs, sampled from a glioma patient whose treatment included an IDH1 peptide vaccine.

CDR3 sequence: CASSLVGRGQYEQYF. The DNA for the CDR3 is TGTGCCAGCAGCTTGGTTGGCAGGGGCCAGTACGAGCAGTACTTC. The chain uses TRBV5-5 and TRBJ2-7; possibly TRBD1 for D (6 bases). The CDR3 covers 15 residues. V was cut by 0 bases and J by 4 bases, with 14 bases left in between. Germline V gives CDR1 SGHKS, CDR2 YYEKEE (reference sequence).